This entry concerns a single T cell receptor (beta chain). The CDR3 consists of 16 residues. The method was immunoSEQ multiplex PCR; TCRdb's version includes in-frame clones alone and lacks a portion of them. The repertoire consists of 150,000 to 200,000 clones, with 88% occurring once and the leading ten covering around 2%. The record originates from a study of blood T cell repertoires in COVID-19. Turning to the study itself: Sites in the United States, Italy and Spain provided acute and convalescent COVID-19 samples.

This sequence originates from a man between 50 and 59 years old who had recovered from COVID-19. Sequencing was performed on peripheral blood. The chain carries TRBV21-1 and TRBJ1-2; TRBD1 is taken as the D call from the table, unchecked against the DNA. TRBV21-1 is marked as a pseudogene. The CDR3 sequence: CASSFNRQGESNGYTF. The DNA for the CDR3 is TGTGCCAGCAGCTTCAATAGACAGGGTGAGTCGAATGGCTACACCTTC.